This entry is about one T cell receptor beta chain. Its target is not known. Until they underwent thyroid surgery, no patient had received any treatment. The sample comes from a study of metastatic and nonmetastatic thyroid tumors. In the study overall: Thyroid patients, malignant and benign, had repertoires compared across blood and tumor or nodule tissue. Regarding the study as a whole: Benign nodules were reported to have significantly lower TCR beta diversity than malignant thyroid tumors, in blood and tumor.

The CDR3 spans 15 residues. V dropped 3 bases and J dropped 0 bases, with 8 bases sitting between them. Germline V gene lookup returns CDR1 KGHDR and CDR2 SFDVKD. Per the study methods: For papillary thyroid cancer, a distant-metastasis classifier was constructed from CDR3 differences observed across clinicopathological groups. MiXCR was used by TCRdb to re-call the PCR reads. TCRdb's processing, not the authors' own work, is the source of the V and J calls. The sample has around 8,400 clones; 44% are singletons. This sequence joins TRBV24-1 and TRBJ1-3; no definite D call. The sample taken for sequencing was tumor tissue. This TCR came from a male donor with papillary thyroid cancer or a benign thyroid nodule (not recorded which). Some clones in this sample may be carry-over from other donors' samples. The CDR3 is CATSDPVRSGNTIYF. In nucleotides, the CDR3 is TGTGCCACCAGTGATCCGGTGCGCTCTGGAAACACCATATATTTT.